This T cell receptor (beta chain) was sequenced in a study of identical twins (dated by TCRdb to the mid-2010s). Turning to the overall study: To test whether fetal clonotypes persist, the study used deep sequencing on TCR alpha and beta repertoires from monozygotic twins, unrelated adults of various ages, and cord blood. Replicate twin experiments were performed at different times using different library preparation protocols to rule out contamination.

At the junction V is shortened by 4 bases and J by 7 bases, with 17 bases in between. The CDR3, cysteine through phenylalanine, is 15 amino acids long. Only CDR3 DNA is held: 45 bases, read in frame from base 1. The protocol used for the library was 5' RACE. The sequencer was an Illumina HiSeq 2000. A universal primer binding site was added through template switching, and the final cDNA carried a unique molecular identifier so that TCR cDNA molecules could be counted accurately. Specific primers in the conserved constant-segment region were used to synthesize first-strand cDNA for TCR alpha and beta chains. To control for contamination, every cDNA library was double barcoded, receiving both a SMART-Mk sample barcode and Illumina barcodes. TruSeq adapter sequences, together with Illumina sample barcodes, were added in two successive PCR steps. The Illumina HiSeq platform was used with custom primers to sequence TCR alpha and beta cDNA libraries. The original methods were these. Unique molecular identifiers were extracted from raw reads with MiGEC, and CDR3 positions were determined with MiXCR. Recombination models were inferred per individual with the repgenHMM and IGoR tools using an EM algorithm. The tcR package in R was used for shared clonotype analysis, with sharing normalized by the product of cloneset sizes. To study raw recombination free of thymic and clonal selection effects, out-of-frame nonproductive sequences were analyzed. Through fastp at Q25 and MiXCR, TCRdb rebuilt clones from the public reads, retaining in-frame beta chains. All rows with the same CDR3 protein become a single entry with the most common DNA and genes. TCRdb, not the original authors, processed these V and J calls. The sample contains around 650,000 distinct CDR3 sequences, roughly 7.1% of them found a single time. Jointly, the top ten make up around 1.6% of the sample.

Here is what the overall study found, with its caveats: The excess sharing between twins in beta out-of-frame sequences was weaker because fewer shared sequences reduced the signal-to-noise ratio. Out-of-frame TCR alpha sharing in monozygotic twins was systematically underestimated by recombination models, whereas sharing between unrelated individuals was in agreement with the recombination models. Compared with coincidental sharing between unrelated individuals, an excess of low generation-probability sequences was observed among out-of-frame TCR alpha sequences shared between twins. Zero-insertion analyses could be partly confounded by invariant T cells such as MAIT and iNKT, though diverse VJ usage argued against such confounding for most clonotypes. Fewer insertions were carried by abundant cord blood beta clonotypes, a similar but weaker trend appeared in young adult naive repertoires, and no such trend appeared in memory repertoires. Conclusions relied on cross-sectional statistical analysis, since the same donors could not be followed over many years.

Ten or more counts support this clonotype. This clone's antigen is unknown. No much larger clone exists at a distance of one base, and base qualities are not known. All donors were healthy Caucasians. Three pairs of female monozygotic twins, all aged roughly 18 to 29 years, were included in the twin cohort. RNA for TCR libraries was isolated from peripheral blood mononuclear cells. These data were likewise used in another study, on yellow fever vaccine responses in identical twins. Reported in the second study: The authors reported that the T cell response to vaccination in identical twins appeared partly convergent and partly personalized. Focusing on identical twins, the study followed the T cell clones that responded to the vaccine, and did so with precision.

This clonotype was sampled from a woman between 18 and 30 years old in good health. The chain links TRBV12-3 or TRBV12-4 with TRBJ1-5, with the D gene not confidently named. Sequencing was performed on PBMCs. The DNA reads TGTGCCAGCAGTTGGCAACATGGGAAAGGACAGCCCCAGCATTTT. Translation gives CASSWQHGKGQPQHF.